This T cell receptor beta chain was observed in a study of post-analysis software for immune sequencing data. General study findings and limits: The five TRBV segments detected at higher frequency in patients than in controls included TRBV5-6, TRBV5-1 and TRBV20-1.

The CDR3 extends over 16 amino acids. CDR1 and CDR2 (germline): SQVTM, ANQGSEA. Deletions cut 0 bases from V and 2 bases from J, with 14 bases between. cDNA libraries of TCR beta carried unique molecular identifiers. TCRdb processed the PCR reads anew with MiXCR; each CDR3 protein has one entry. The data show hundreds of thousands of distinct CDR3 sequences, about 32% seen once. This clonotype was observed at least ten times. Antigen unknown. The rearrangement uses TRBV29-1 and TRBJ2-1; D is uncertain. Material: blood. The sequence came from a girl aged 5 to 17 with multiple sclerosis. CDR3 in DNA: TGCAGCGTTGAAGATCAAGGTAGCAGTACCTACAATGAGCAGTTCTTC. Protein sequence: CSVEDQGSSTYNEQFF.